This T cell receptor beta chain was recorded in a study of T cells in Graves' hyperthyroidism and ophthalmopathy. Study results and caveats: The model identified upcoming ophthalmopathy a median approximately six months ahead of onset. Stable hyperthyroidism was told apart from ophthalmopathy by a model built on 13 V-J features.

The authors deemed Graves' hyperthyroidism stable absent ophthalmopathy progression within 18 months. This clonotype appeared a few times. Its antigen is as yet unknown. Trimming pared 6 bases from V and 1 base from J, leaving 10 bases between. Germline V gene sequence: CDR1 MNHNS, CDR2 SASEGT. This CDR3 has 14 residues. Researchers amplified the TCR beta CDR3 regions from RNA transcripts. During a first-round RT-PCR of the TCR CDR3, the HTBI primer set was used. Using its own MiXCR run on the multiplex PCR reads, TCRdb lists one record per CDR3 protein. Among over 650,000 distinct CDR3 sequences listed, about 15% were seen once.

The receptor comes from a man aged 18 to 30 with Graves' hyperthyroidism. The chain recombines TRBV6-1 with TRBJ2-1; no clear D. Sequencing input: blood. CDR3 bases: TGTGCCAGCAGGACGGGTTATTCCTACAATGAGCAGTTCTTC. Translation gives CASRTGYSYNEQFF.